This TCR beta chain was identified in a study of T cells after somatic rescue of genetic block. Clones were sequenced by immunoSEQ multiplex PCR, and TCRdb holds only the in-frame ones, with some missing. The table includes 85,000 to 90,000 clones, more than 80% detected once. This clone was seen just once. The V gene's germline CDR1 is MNHEY and CDR2 SMNVEV (reference sequence). The CDR3 has 15 residues. The V gene end was trimmed by 7 bases and the J gene end by 12 bases; junction bases not matched to a gene: 14. The sample comprised peripheral blood mononuclear cells (PBMCs). The receptor was derived from a woman aged 18-35 years. The rearrangement uses TRBV27 and TRBJ2-1; 11 bases align to TRBD1. Written as DNA, the CDR3 is TGTGCCAGCAAGGGAGGGACAGGGGGTGGTGGGGGGCAGTTCTTC. Translation: CASKGGTGGGGGQFF.